These 19 T cell receptor beta chains came from one sample sequenced in a study of cytomegalovirus exposure and HLA in healthy donors. The PCR made use of 60 Vbeta and 13 Jbeta primers. Some clones are missing from TCRdb's copy, which holds only in-frame ones; the method was immunoSEQ multiplex PCR. The sample consists of roughly 160,000 clones, roughly 80% of them appearing once. The sample comprised PBMCs. Receptor source: a man in his fifties in good health and CMV-seropositive.

This chain connects TRBV19 to TRBJ1-4, with D maybe TRBD1 (6 bases). CDR3 length equals 14 residues. The V and J ends lost 7 bases and 6 bases respectively, with 15 bases between them. CDR1 and CDR2 (germline): LNHDA, SQIVND (reference sequence). DNA for the CDR3: TGTGCCAGTACAGGGGCCGTTTGGGATGAAAAACTGTTTTTT. It codes for CASTGAVWDEKLFF.

The genes are TRBV7-6 and TRBJ1-1, with unresolved D. CDR1 SGHVS and CDR2 FNYEAQ come from the germline V gene. V shed 5 bases and J shed 1 base, with 8 bases lying between them. This CDR3 comprises 13 residues. This CDR3 reads CASSVSRNTEAFF. The DNA for the CDR3 is TGTGCCAGCAGCGTTTCTCGGAACACTGAAGCTTTCTTT.

This rearrangement joins TRBV7-9 to TRBJ1-1; D is unresolved. This CDR3 is built from 17 residues. V gave up 0 bases and J gave up 11 bases, with 25 bases separating them. Per germline, CDR1 SEHNR and CDR2 FQNEAQ (reference sequence). For the CDR3, the DNA is TGTGCCAGCAGCTTAGCAGGAGGCCGTTACCGAGGAGACCCGGCTTTCTTT. It encodes CASSLAGGRYRGDPAFF. Variable domain in full (rest from reference TRBV7-9 and TRBJ1-1): DTGVSQNPRHKITKRGQNVTFRCDPISEHNRLYWYRQTLGQGPEFLTYFQNEAQLEKSRLLSDRFSAERPKGSFSTLEIQRTEQGDSAMYLCASSLAGGRYRGDPAFFGQGTRLTVV.

The chain uses TRBV6-5 and TRBJ2-5; D may be TRBD1 (5 bases). This CDR3 comprises 12 residues. Germline V gene sequence: CDR1 MNHEY, CDR2 SVGAGI. V was shortened by 2 bases and J by 5 bases, with 6 bases between the two germline ends. In DNA, the CDR3 is TGTGCCAGCAGTTACAGGGGCGAGACCCAGTACTTC. Residues: CASSYRGETQYF.

V and J are TRBV5-4 and TRBJ2-1; TRBD1 matches at 8 bases. V was clipped by 0 bases and J by 7 bases; unmatched bases: 6. Germline CDR1 is SGHNT and CDR2 is YYREEE (reference sequence). CDR3 size: 15 residues. CDR3 nucleotide sequence: TGTGCCAGCAGCTTGGCGCCAGGGGGCTGGAATGAGCAGTTCTTC. Its protein product is CASSLAPGGWNEQFF.

This clone was recorded a few times. This chain connects TRBV20-1 to TRBJ1-2; D is unresolved. CDR1 is DFQATT and CDR2 is SNEGSKA in the germline V gene (reference sequence). The length of the CDR3 is 8 residues. CDR3 nucleotides: TGCAGCAGTTATGGCTACACCTTC. Protein: CSSYGYTF.

This clone was detected once. V and J are TRBV5-1 and TRBJ1-1; 7 nucleotides line up with TRBD1. In germline, CDR1 is SGHRS, CDR2 YFSETQ. V lost 4 bases, J lost 2 bases, and 8 bases stayed unmatched. The CDR3 is made up of 15 amino acids. CDR3 loop: CASSLQTGVNTEAFF. Written as DNA, the CDR3 is TGCGCCAGCAGCCTACAAACAGGGGTCAACACTGAAGCTTTCTTT.

This chain uses TRBV18 with TRBJ2-1, with 9 positions matching TRBD1. The V gene end was trimmed by 7 bases and the J gene end by 9 bases; junction bases not matched to a gene: 10. The germline V gene encodes CDR1 KGHSH and CDR2 LQKENI. This CDR3 region has 14 residues. The CDR3: CASLRDRVVGEQFF. CDR3 nucleotides: TGTGCCAGCTTACGGGACAGGGTTGTTGGTGAGCAGTTCTTC.

This rearrangement joins TRBV5-6 to TRBJ2-5; D is undetermined. The J call may be mistaken, given a closer DNA end match to TRBJ2-7. The CDR3 covers 12 residues. Germline V lookup: CDR1 SGHDT, CDR2 YYEEEE. CDR3 in amino acids: CASSLQSYEQYF. The CDR3 DNA reads as TGTGCCAGCAGCCTACAGAGCTACGAGCAGTACTTC.

The CDR3 DNA follows: TGTGCCAGCACCTCACAGGAGACGGTGAACACCGGGGAGCTGTTTTTT. Translation gives CASTSQETVNTGELFF. V usage is TRBV27 and J usage is TRBJ2-2; D is possibly TRBD1 (5 bases). Looked up from germline, CDR1 is MNHEY and CDR2 is SMNVEV (reference sequence). The length of the CDR3 is 16 residues. The germline V and J ends were trimmed by 7 bases and 1 base, with 16 bases remaining between them.

The gene calls are TRBV5-6 and TRBJ2-5; perhaps TRBD1 as D (6 bases). The J call may not be correct, given that the DNA end is closer to TRBJ2-7. This CDR3 region has 15 residues. From germline, CDR1 is SGHDT and CDR2 YYEEEE. Here the CDR3 reads CASSLMWGRGYEQYF. CDR3 DNA sequence: TGTGCCAGCAGCTTGATGTGGGGGCGCGGGTACGAGCAGTACTTC.

This clone was counted only a few times. The chain carries TRBV7-9 and TRBJ2-3; no clear D. Trimming removed 5 bases from V and 0 bases from J, with 15 bases in between. The CDR3 covers 16 residues. CDR1 is SEHNR and CDR2 is FQNEAQ in the germline V gene (reference sequence). The CDR3 region is CASSPPWAISTDTQYF. Here the CDR3 DNA reads TGTGCCAGCAGCCCCCCTTGGGCTATTAGCACAGATACGCAGTATTTT.

The chain has TRBV9 and TRBJ2-7, with 11 bases that match TRBD1. Germline V gives CDR1 SGDLS, CDR2 YYNGEE. V lost 4 bases and J lost 3; bases outside the gene matches: 3. This CDR3 spans 14 amino acids. CDR3 sequence (DNA): TGTGCCAGCAGCTTGGGGACAGGGGGCTACGAGCAGTACTTC. Translating gives CASSLGTGGYEQYF. Full variable domain (missing parts from reference TRBV9 and TRBJ2-7): DSGVTQTPKHLITATGQRVTLRCSPRSGDLSVYWYQQSLDQGLQFLIQYYNGEERAKGNILERFSAQQFPDLHSELNLSSLELGDSALYFCASSLGTGGYEQYFGPGTRLTVT.

This chain uses TRBV5-1 with TRBJ2-7, with D possibly being TRBD1 (8 bases). This CDR3 has 13 residues. V was clipped by 2 bases and J by 5 bases, with 11 bases between them. Germline V lookup: CDR1 SGHRS, CDR2 YFSETQ. CDR3 coding DNA: TGCGCCAGCAGCTTTACAGGGGGGGACGAGCAGTACTTC. Translation gives CASSFTGGDEQYF.

The V call is TRBV19, the J call TRBJ2-2; 12 bases agree with TRBD1. Germline loops: CDR1 LNHDA, CDR2 SQIVND (reference sequence). J was trimmed by 7 bases and V by 7 bases; bases with no gene match: 7. The CDR3 is 15 residues long. CDR3 sequence: CASTGGQGALGELFF. The CDR3 nucleotides read TGTGCCAGTACAGGGGGACAGGGGGCTCTCGGGGAGCTGTTTTTT.

This clone has just one count. The rearrangement links TRBV4-2 to TRBJ1-2; tentatively, D is TRBD1 (6 bases). Per the germline V gene, CDR1 is LGHNA and CDR2 is YNFKEQ. This CDR3 contains 13 residues. Trimming shortened V by 4 bases and J by 5 bases, and 11 bases separated the two germline ends. CDR3 in amino acids: CASSRERGYGYTF. Written as DNA, the CDR3 is TGTGCCAGCAGCCGAGAAAGGGGGTATGGCTACACCTTC.

The chain employs TRBV15 and TRBJ1-4; tentatively, D is TRBD1 (5 bases). Trimming cost V 5 bases and J 0 bases, with 7 bases left between them. Germline values: CDR1 LNHNV, CDR2 YYDKDF (reference sequence). CDR3 length: 14 amino acids. In DNA form, the CDR3 reads TGTGCCACCAGCCCGGGGGCAACTAATGAAAAACTGTTTTTT. Amino acid sequence: CATSPGATNEKLFF. Full variable domain (missing parts from reference TRBV15 and TRBJ1-4): DAMVIQNPRYQVTQFGKPVTLSCSQTLNHNVMYWYQQKSSQAPKLLFHYYDKDFNNEADTPDNFQSRRPNTSFCFLDIRSPGLGDTAMYLCATSPGATNEKLFFGSGTQLSVL.

V and J are TRBV7-8 and TRBJ1-5; tentative D call: TRBD1 (5 bases). From germline, CDR1 is SGHVS and CDR2 FQNEAQ. This CDR3 contains 14 residues. The V gene lost 2 bases and the J gene lost 3 bases, with 8 bases spanning the gap. This CDR3 is CASSLQGFNQPQHF. The DNA of the CDR3 is TGTGCCAGCAGCTTACAGGGTTTCAATCAGCCCCAGCATTTT.

The chain joins TRBV5-1 to TRBJ1-6; 9 bases map to TRBD1. The germline CDR1 and CDR2 sequences are SGHRS and YFSETQ. The V and J ends lost 3 bases and 8 bases, in that order; junction bases with no gene match: 3. CDR3 length: 14 residues. CDR3 DNA sequence: TGCGCCAGCAGCTCTGGGGACAGGGATTCACCCCTCCACTTT. Translating gives CASSSGDRDSPLHF.